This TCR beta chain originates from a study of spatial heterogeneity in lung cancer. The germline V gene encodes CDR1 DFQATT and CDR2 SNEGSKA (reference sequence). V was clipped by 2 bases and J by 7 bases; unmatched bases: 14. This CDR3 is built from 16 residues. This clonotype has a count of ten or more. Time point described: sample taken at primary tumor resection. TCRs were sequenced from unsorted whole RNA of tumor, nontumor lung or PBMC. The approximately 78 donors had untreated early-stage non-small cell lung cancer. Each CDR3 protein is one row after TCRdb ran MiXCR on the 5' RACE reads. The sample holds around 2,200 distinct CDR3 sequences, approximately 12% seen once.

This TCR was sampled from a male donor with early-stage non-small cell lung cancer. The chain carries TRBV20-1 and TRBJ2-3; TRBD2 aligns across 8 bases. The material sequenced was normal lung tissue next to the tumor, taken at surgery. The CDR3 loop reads CSARTAASASGYTQYF. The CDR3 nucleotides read TGCAGTGCTAGAACGGCGGCCTCTGCTAGCGGGTATACGCAGTATTTT.